This TCR beta chain was sequenced for a study of blood T cell repertoires in COVID-19. Trimming cost V 4 bases and J 1 base, with 10 bases left between them. This CDR3 spans 14 amino acids. Germline V gene lookup returns CDR1 LGHDT and CDR2 YNNKEL (reference sequence). The method was immunoSEQ multiplex PCR; TCRdb's version includes in-frame clones alone and lacks a portion of them. In the table there are 250,000 to 400,000 clones, approximately 89% of which are singletons. V and J are TRBV3-1 (or the pseudogene TRBV3-2) and TRBJ1-1; perhaps TRBD1 as D (6 bases). Sequenced: peripheral blood. The sequence derives from a woman in her twenties or thirties with COVID-19, enrolled during active disease. The CDR3 region is CASSLPGQNTEAFF. In nucleotides, the CDR3 is TGTGCCAGCAGCCTACCGGGACAGAACACTGAAGCTTTCTTT.